One and the same sample provided the 20 T cell receptor beta chains below, sequenced in a study of shared clonotypes between healthy human individuals (dated by TCRdb to the early 2020s). The method was the immunoSEQ multiplex PCR assay. TCRdb took over this immuneACCESS table, retaining in-frame rearrangements with V and J assigned. Such tables are incomplete; in checked studies, under half of the missing clones stem from an unresolved V gene, and the remainder is unexplained. A total of hundreds of thousands of clones appear in this sample, about three quarters of them only once. The top ten hold under 2% of the sample. Sequencing was carried out using memory CD4+ T cells sorted from blood. Explained via the paper, the cell subset or site label denotes: CD45RA-negative fraction. Receptors originate from a woman aged 25 to 39 in good health.

The rearrangement joins TRBV6-6 to TRBJ2-4; 8 nucleotides align to TRBD1. With 5 bases clipped from V and 1 base from J, the junction kept 7 bases outside the gene matches. From germline, CDR1 is MNHNY and CDR2 SVGAGI (reference sequence). The CDR3 is 16 amino acids. CDR3 DNA: TGTGCCAGCAGTCACCGGGGACAGGCTGCCAAAAACATTCAGTACTTC. It translates to CASSHRGQAAKNIQYF.

This chain joins TRBV10-3 and TRBJ2-5; possible D gene TRBD2, 5 bases. Trimming shortened V by 10 bases and J by 2 bases, and 14 bases separated the two germline ends. The CDR3 is 13 amino acids. Germline V CDR1 and CDR2: ENHRY, SYGVKD. CDR3 sequence (DNA): TGTGCCACCAAAAGTGGAGGACAAGAGACCCAGTACTTC. This gives the protein CATKSGGQETQYF.

The table lists this clone with a count of one. The rearrangement joins TRBV5-1 to TRBJ2-1, with 10 bases that match TRBD2. Germline V gives CDR1 SGHRS, CDR2 YFSETQ. The V gene end was trimmed by 5 bases and the J gene end by 3 bases; junction bases not matched to a gene: 8. The CDR3 length is 16 residues. The CDR3 here is CASSYQTSGRYNEQFF. CDR3 DNA sequence: TGCGCCAGCAGTTATCAGACTAGCGGGCGCTACAATGAGCAGTTCTTC.

This clone was counted many times. The sample contains more than one DNA sequence encoding this CDR3. This chain links TRBV5-1 with TRBJ1-1; TRBD1 might be the D (5 bases). The CDR3 is made up of 15 amino acids. Germline V gene lookup returns CDR1 SGHRS and CDR2 YFSETQ. Between the trimmed V and J ends, which lost 4 bases and 0 bases, there was a span of 13 bases. The CDR3 spells CASSLNEGMNTEAFF. In DNA, the CDR3 is TGCGCCAGCAGCCTGAACGAGGGGATGAACACTGAAGCTTTCTTT.

The chain's CDR3 is CADRASPGGAFF. DNA for the CDR3: TGTGCCGACAGGGCGTCTCCCGGAGGGGCTTTCTTT. The chain joins TRBV2 to TRBJ1-1; the match to TRBD1 covers 7 bases. Losses at the gene ends were 11 bases for V and 11 bases for J; bases not matched to a gene: 14. Germline-derived CDR1 and CDR2 are SNHLY and FYNNEI. The CDR3 extends over 12 amino acids.

With regard to this clone: A junction boundary mismatches the germline segment, possibly from a read error. The chain carries TRBV5-1 and TRBJ2-7; the D gene is possibly TRBD1 (6 bases). This CDR3 spans 13 amino acids. Looked up from germline, CDR1 is SGHRS and CDR2 is YFSETQ. The CDR3 sequence: CASSQGTSNEQYF. DNA of the CDR3: TGCGCCAGCAGCCAGGGGACCTCCAACGAGCAGTACTTC.

The chain joins TRBV19 to TRBJ2-5; 7 nucleotides match TRBD1. CDR1 is LNHDA, CDR2 SQIVND, per germline (reference sequence). The V segment lost 6 bases and the J segment 4 bases; nucleotides outside the gene matches: 11. The CDR3 loop spans 15 amino acids. The DNA of the CDR3 is TGTGCCAGTAGCTACTCGGACAGGAGCTTAGAGACCCAGTACTTC. Its protein product is CASSYSDRSLETQYF.

This clone has more than one count but fewer than ten. The chain has TRBV7-2 and TRBJ2-1; possible D gene TRBD2, 5 bases. Germline CDR1 SGHTA, CDR2 FQGNSA. The CDR3 has 15 amino acids. V was pared by 5 bases and J by 7 bases, with 18 bases between. The CDR3 coding sequence is TGTGCCAGCAGCCAGACGGTACTAGTCTCGAATGAGCAGTTCTTC. Translating it yields CASSQTVLVSNEQFF.

This clone was counted at least ten times. Other DNA sequences in this sample translate to the same CDR3. The V call is TRBV28, the J call TRBJ1-1; D is possibly TRBD1 (6 bases). The germline V gene has CDR1 MDHEN and CDR2 SYDVKM. The CDR3 is 14 residues long. V lost 7 bases and J 2 bases, leaving 14 bases between the germline ends. The CDR3 DNA reads as TGTGCCAGCACCCCGGGACACCAAAACACTGAAGCTTTCTTT. Amino acids: CASTPGHQNTEAFF.

The genes are TRBV29-1 and TRBJ1-3, with D maybe TRBD1 (5 bases). Germline CDR1 SQVTM, CDR2 ANQGSEA. Between the trimmed V and J ends, which lost 7 bases and 0 bases, there was a span of 19 bases. The CDR3 is made up of 16 amino acids. CDR3: CSATTGTLSSGNTIYF. The DNA of the CDR3 is TGCAGCGCTACAACCGGGACGCTGTCCTCTGGAAACACCATATATTTT.

The chain recombines TRBV13 with TRBJ1-2; D may be TRBD1 (5 bases). This CDR3 has 15 amino acids. Trimming left V 5 bases short and J 4 bases short, with 17 bases between. Germline V gene lookup returns CDR1 PRHDT and CDR2 FYEKMQ (reference sequence). CDR3 amino acids: CASSPHGTPAYGYTF. The DNA for the CDR3 is TGTGCCAGCAGCCCCCACGGGACGCCTGCCTATGGCTACACCTTC. Variable domain in full (rest from reference TRBV13 and TRBJ1-2): AAGVIQSPRHLIKEKRETATLKCYPIPRHDTVYWYQQGPGQDPQFLISFYEKMQSDKGSIPDRFSAQQFSDYHSELNMSSLELGDSALYFCASSPHGTPAYGYTFGSGTRLTVV.

V usage is TRBV6-6 and J usage is TRBJ2-5, with 8 bases that match TRBD1. Germline V gene data show CDR1 as MNHNY and CDR2 as SVGAGI (reference sequence). The CDR3 extends over 14 amino acids. V lost 9 bases, J lost 2 bases, and 8 bases stayed unmatched. In DNA, the CDR3 is TGTGCCAGTTCCCAACAGGGGGGTCAAGAGACCCAGTACTTC. Amino acid sequence: CASSQQGGQETQYF.

Points on this clone: The sample contains more than one DNA sequence encoding this CDR3. This rearrangement joins TRBV9 to TRBJ2-5; D unclear. Germline assignment: CDR1 SGDLS and CDR2 YYNGEE. V lost 0 bases, J lost 3 bases, and 3 bases lay in between. The CDR3 length is 12 residues. CDR3 sequence: CASSVGEETQYF. The CDR3 DNA reads as TGTGCCAGCAGCGTAGGGGAAGAGACCCAGTACTTC.

This chain connects TRBV29-1 to TRBJ1-4, with 7 nucleotides matching TRBD1. This CDR3 comprises 13 residues. The ends lost 6 bases at V and 6 bases at J; junction bases unmatched: 7. Germline V gives CDR1 SQVTM, CDR2 ANQGSEA. CDR3 protein: CSVTGVGDEKLFF. The CDR3 region has the DNA TGCAGCGTAACAGGGGTGGGCGATGAAAAACTGTTTTTT.

V usage is TRBV4-1 and J usage is TRBJ2-3; D possibly corresponds to TRBD1 (7 bases). From germline, CDR1 is MGHRA and CDR2 YSYEKL. This CDR3 is built from 16 residues. The V gene lost 4 bases and the J gene lost 1 base, with 15 bases spanning the gap. The CDR3 bases are TGCGCCAGCAGCCCCAGGGGGGCGCTAGGCACAGATACGCAGTATTTT. Residues: CASSPRGALGTDTQYF.

Comments on this clone: Distinct nucleotide sequences in the sample also encode this CDR3. The chain combines TRBV28 with TRBJ2-7; 7 bases line up with TRBD2. CDR1 is MDHEN, CDR2 SYDVKM, per germline. The CDR3 has 13 amino acids. With V trimmed by 4 bases and J by 6 bases, 6 bases remained unmatched. CDR3 DNA: TGTGCCAGCAGTTACGGGGGGACCGGCGAGCAGTACTTC. The encoded protein is CASSYGGTGEQYF.

In DNA form, the CDR3 reads TGTGCCAGCAGTTTAGGAGTAAAAAATACGCAGTATTTT. It translates to CASSLGVKNTQYF. The chain uses TRBV27 and TRBJ2-3; D unresolved. The CDR3 runs 13 residues. Germline CDR1 MNHEY, CDR2 SMNVEV (reference sequence). The V end was cut by 2 bases, the J end by 7 bases, with 10 bases between.

In this sample, this clone turned up once. The genes are TRBV2 and TRBJ2-7, with TRBD2 matching over 10 bases. The J segment lost 7 bases and the V segment lost 7 bases, leaving 13 bases of the junction unmatched. Germline CDR1 SNHLY, CDR2 FYNNEI. This CDR3 is built from 15 residues. Written as DNA, the CDR3 is TGTGCCAGCATCGATTTGCTAGCGGGGGAGATTGAGCAGTACTTC. Translation: CASIDLLAGEIEQYF.

This clone was seen just once. The rearrangement links TRBV5-1 to TRBJ2-5; TRBD2 matches 10 bases. The junction had 4 bases not matched to a gene; V was cut back by 0 bases and J by 2 bases. Germline CDR1 and CDR2: SGHRS and YFSETQ. The CDR3 length is 16 residues. CDR3 nucleotide sequence: TGCGCCAGCAGCTTGGCTCTAGCGGGAGTGCAAGAGACCCAGTACTTC. This codes for CASSLALAGVQETQYF.

V usage is TRBV5-1 and J usage is TRBJ1-2; 7 nucleotides align to TRBD1. CDR1 and CDR2 from the germline V gene are SGHRS and YFSETQ. V gave up 4 bases and J gave up 8 bases; unmatched junction bases: 11. This CDR3 contains 14 residues. CDR3 in DNA: TGCGCCAGCAGCGCCGATGGACAGGTCTCAGGCTACACCTTC. Encoded protein: CASSADGQVSGYTF.